This paragraph covers one TCR beta chain sequence. The source of the sample is a study of T cells in localized non-small cell lung cancer. This CDR3 comprises 13 residues. The V end was cut by 8 bases, the J end by 7 bases, with 18 bases between. The germline gives CDR1 SEHNR, CDR2 FQNEAQ (reference sequence). The data were produced by immunoSEQ multiplex PCR, yet TCRdb's version contains in-frame clones alone and is incomplete. The sample has about 15,000 clones, about 85% seen once. V and J are TRBV7-9 and TRBJ2-7, with D perhaps being TRBD1 or TRBD2 (5 bases each). The TCR was taken from a female donor aged 60 or older with stage I squamous cell lung carcinoma. Sequencing used peripheral blood, obtained before any cancer treatment. The DNA of the CDR3 is TGTGCCAGCTCTCCGGGACGGGCATGGGAGCAGTACTTC. This sequence encodes CASSPGRAWEQYF.